A selection of T cell receptor beta chains follows, all from one sample in a study of blood T cells in healthy people across ages. In TCRdb, the 5' RACE reads were re-called with MiXCR into one record per CDR3 protein. The sample yields 1.5 million to 2 million distinct CDR3 sequences, just under 50% seen once. The sample taken for sequencing was blood. These receptors were collected from a woman in her thirties or forties in good health. Each CDR3 is given with its conserved first and last residue. Fields, in order: clone size, D gene, V gene, J gene, CDR3 protein, CDR3 DNA. A D gene is named only where the DNA matches it firmly. Clone size is given for some rows only: seen once, a few or many times, or a class if the clone is expanded.

>.|TRBD1|TRBV5-1|TRBJ2-1
CASETGAGNEQFF
TGCGCCAGTGAGACAGGGGCAGGCAATGAGCAGTTCTTC
>.|TRBD2|TRBV20-1|TRBJ2-5
CSSSSRLAGTETQYF
TGCAGTAGTTCTTCCCGACTAGCGGGGACAGAGACCCAGTACTTC
>.|.|TRBV7-6|TRBJ2-5
CASSFRRVAETQYF
TGTGCCAGCAGCTTTAGGAGGGTGGCAGAGACCCAGTACTTC
>.|.|TRBV12-3/TRBV12-4|TRBJ2-3
CASSPDFTDTQYF
TGTGCCAGCAGCCCAGACTTCACAGATACGCAGTATTTT
>.|.|TRBV5-1|TRBJ2-1
CASSLGHSEQFF
TGCGCCAGCAGCTTGGGTCACTCTGAGCAGTTCTTC
>.|.|TRBV6-2/TRBV6-3|TRBJ1-5
CASSYRERGNQPQHF
TGTGCCAGCAGTTACAGGGAAAGGGGCAATCAGCCCCAGCATTTT
>.|TRBD1|TRBV20-1|TRBJ1-2
CSARDPGQGKRGYTF
TGCAGTGCTAGAGATCCGGGACAGGGGAAGAGGGGCTACACCTTC
>.|TRBD1|TRBV4-2|TRBJ2-1
CASSQGDSKTEQFF
TGTGCCAGCAGCCAAGGGGACAGTAAAACCGAGCAGTTCTTC
>.|.|TRBV19|TRBJ1-5
CASSIKDQPQHF
TGTGCCAGTAGTATAAAGGATCAGCCCCAGCATTTT
>few|TRBD2|TRBV28|TRBJ2-1
CASRPQRGGPNEQFF
TGTGCCAGCAGACCCCAGCGGGGGGGCCCAAATGAGCAGTTCTTC
>.|.|TRBV20-1|TRBJ2-5
CSARGGDKSGQGQETQYF
TGCAGTGCTAGAGGTGGTGATAAGTCCGGGCAGGGCCAAGAGACCCAGTACTTC
>.|.|TRBV10-2|TRBJ2-5
CASSDRALKETQYF
TGCGCCAGCAGTGACCGGGCGTTAAAAGAGACCCAGTACTTC
>.|TRBD2|TRBV28|TRBJ2-7
CASKRRLAGAEEQYF
TGTGCCAGCAAGAGAAGACTAGCGGGGGCTGAGGAGCAGTACTTC
>once|.|TRBV20-1|TRBJ2-3
CSARDLGRSGTDTQYF
TGCAGTGCTAGAGATCTTGGACGCTCGGGCACAGATACGCAGTATTTT
>few|TRBD2|TRBV27|TRBJ2-1
CASSPSAGETRNEQFF
TGTGCCAGCTCACCCTCAGCGGGGGAGACTAGAAATGAGCAGTTCTTC
>few|.|TRBV20-1|TRBJ2-5
CSAGLSETQYF
TGCAGTGCTGGACTAAGTGAGACCCAGTACTTC
>few|.|TRBV7-2|TRBJ2-5
CASSWEGWGPGKETQYF
TGTGCCAGCAGCTGGGAAGGATGGGGTCCAGGGAAGGAGACCCAGTACTTC
>.|.|TRBV4-3|TRBJ2-5
CASSQVGVGRGETQYF
TGCGCCAGCAGCCAAGTCGGTGTAGGGCGGGGAGAGACCCAGTACTTC
>.|.|TRBV6-2/TRBV6-3|TRBJ2-4
CASRPETGRNIQYF
TGTGCCAGCAGGCCCGAAACGGGGAGAAACATTCAGTACTTC
>.|.|TRBV9|TRBJ2-3
CASSPRGEFTDTQYF
TGTGCCAGCAGCCCGAGGGGGGAGTTCACAGATACGCAGTATTTT
>.|TRBD1|TRBV6-4|TRBJ1-2
CASSAQTGGFGGYTF
TGTGCCAGCAGTGCTCAGACAGGGGGTTTTGGTGGCTACACCTTC
>.|.|TRBV27|TRBJ1-5
CASTEKWSNQPQHF
TGTGCCAGCACCGAAAAATGGAGCAATCAGCCCCAGCATTTT
>few|TRBD1|TRBV20-1|TRBJ1-5
CSAQVGTGGGQPQHF
TGCAGTGCTCAGGTCGGGACAGGGGGCGGTCAGCCCCAGCATTTT